The rows below give T cell receptor beta chains drawn from one sample of a study of control samples from healthy donors and cancer patients. Some clones are missing from TCRdb's copy, which holds only in-frame ones; the method was immunoSEQ multiplex PCR. The sample lists tens of thousands of clones; 85% to 90% were seen once. Sequenced: blood. The receptors shown here come from a woman in her sixties in good health. The CDR3 runs from the conserved cysteine through the conserved F or W. D genes are given only for firm matches. Size is stated for part of the rows, as once, few or many counts, or as a class when the clone is expanded.

CASSYSVQETQYF	TGTGCCAGCTCCTACAGTGTTCAAGAGACCCAGTACTTC	TRBV11-3	-	TRBJ2-5	-
CASSYRGYNSPLHF	TGTGCCAGCAGCTATCGAGGGTATAATTCACCCCTCCACTTT	TRBV11-2	-	TRBJ1-6	few
CASGGQYQETQYF	TGTGCCAGCGGCGGGCAGTACCAAGAGACCCAGTACTTC	TRBV6-5	-	TRBJ2-5	once
CASSFNRNTGELFF	TGTGCCAGCAGTTTCAACAGGAACACCGGGGAGCTGTTTTTT	TRBV28	-	TRBJ2-2	-
CASTSNYGYTF	TGTGCCAGCACATCCAACTATGGCTACACCTTC	TRBV5-4	-	TRBJ1-2	-
CASSRNSGIGETQYF	TGTGCCAGTAGTAGGAATAGCGGGATAGGGGAGACCCAGTACTTC	TRBV19	TRBD2	TRBJ2-5	-
CASSFSGASSYEQYF	TGTGCCAGCAGTTTCAGCGGGGCCAGCTCCTACGAGCAGTACTTC	TRBV6-2/TRBV6-3	TRBD2	TRBJ2-7	few
CASSLDGAQNYGYTF	TGTGCCAGCAGCCTCGACGGGGCGCAAAACTATGGCTACACCTTC	TRBV4-2	-	TRBJ1-2	-
CASSYSQETQYF	TGTGCCAGCAGTTACTCCCAAGAGACCCAGTACTTC	TRBV6-6	-	TRBJ2-5	-
CASSMTSGASYEQYF	TGTGCCAGTAGTATGACTAGCGGGGCCTCCTACGAGCAGTACTTC	TRBV19	TRBD2	TRBJ2-7	-
CASSRDGEYNSPLHF	TGTGCCAGCTCGCGGGACGGAGAGTATAATTCACCCCTCCACTTT	TRBV18	-	TRBJ1-6	-
CASSPGWTSGRASREQYF	TGTGCCAGCAGCCCAGGATGGACTAGCGGGAGGGCCTCTCGCGAGCAGTACTTC	TRBV11-2	TRBD2	TRBJ2-7	-
CATSKERGVGNTIYF	TGTGCCACCAGCAAAGAACGAGGGGTAGGAAACACCATATATTTT	TRBV15	-	TRBJ1-3	-
CASGTGRTEAFF	TGTGCCAGCGGAACGGGGCGGACTGAAGCTTTCTTT	TRBV6-5	-	TRBJ1-1	once
CASSSGQAWNTEAFF	TGTGCCAGCAGTTCGGGACAGGCGTGGAACACTGAAGCTTTCTTT	TRBV28	TRBD1	TRBJ1-1	few
CASSLGRQGAFDGYTF	TGTGCCAGCAGCTTAGGGAGGCAGGGGGCATTCGATGGCTACACCTTC	TRBV7-8	TRBD1	TRBJ1-2	-
CAWTTRRDRNTEAFF	TGTGCCTGGACCACTCGCCGGGACAGGAACACTGAAGCTTTCTTT	TRBV30	TRBD1	TRBJ1-1	-
CASSLVGTGGGYTF	TGCGCCAGCAGCTTGGTAGGGACAGGGGGTGGCTACACCTTC	TRBV5-1	TRBD1	TRBJ1-2	-
CASSSAWDTQYF	TGTGCCAGCAGTTCGGCTTGGGATACGCAGTATTTT	TRBV12-3/TRBV12-4	-	TRBJ2-3	-
CASSSRTSGGRSSRTDTQYF	TGTGCCAGCAGTTCCCGGACTAGCGGGGGGCGGAGTAGCCGCACAGATACGCAGTATTTT	TRBV2	TRBD2	TRBJ2-3	-
CASSQDGSGGRAETQYF	TGCGCCAGCAGCCAAGACGGAAGTGGTGGCAGGGCAGAGACCCAGTACTTC	TRBV4-3	-	TRBJ2-5	-
CSAGQETQYF	TGCAGTGCTGGACAAGAGACCCAGTACTTC	TRBV20-1	-	TRBJ2-5	once
CASSFQSNQPQHF	TGTGCCAGCAGTTTCCAAAGCAATCAGCCCCAGCATTTT	TRBV12-3/TRBV12-4	-	TRBJ1-5	-
CASSNQPAGEQFF	TGTGCCAGCAGCAATCAACCCGCTGGTGAGCAGTTCTTC	TRBV2	-	TRBJ2-1	-
CSVSEGSNTEAFF	TGCAGCGTTTCGGAGGGTTCGAACACTGAAGCTTTCTTT	TRBV29-1	-	TRBJ1-1	-
CASTIGTGNNEQFF	TGCGCCAGCACCATTGGGACAGGGAACAATGAGCAGTTCTTC	TRBV4-1	TRBD1	TRBJ2-1	-
CASSPDRGQTGELFF	TGTGCCAGCAGCCCAGACAGGGGCCAGACCGGGGAGCTGTTTTTT	TRBV3-1/TRBV3-2	TRBD1	TRBJ2-2	-
CASSPSRGFQEKLFF	TGTGCCAGCAGTCCCTCCAGGGGGTTTCAGGAAAAACTGTTTTTT	TRBV28	TRBD1	TRBJ1-4	-
CASSRNGLQGNTEAFF	TGTGCCAGCAGCCGGAACGGACTTCAGGGGAACACTGAAGCTTTCTTT	TRBV7-9	-	TRBJ1-1	-
CASSLEGTYGYTF	TGCGCCAGCAGCTTGGAGGGGACTTATGGCTACACCTTC	TRBV5-1	-	TRBJ1-2	-
CASSQEAAPSTDTQYF	TGTGCCAGCAGCCAAGAGGCTGCACCTAGCACAGATACGCAGTATTTT	TRBV4-2	-	TRBJ2-3	-
CASSQASARLAGGNTIYF	TGTGCCAGCAGCCAAGCGTCGGCAAGGCTAGCCGGAGGAAACACCATATATTTT	TRBV4-2	-	TRBJ1-3	-
CASSLGVWGPNEKLFF	TGTGCCAGCAGTTTAGGGGTTTGGGGTCCTAATGAAAAACTGTTTTTT	TRBV28	-	TRBJ1-4	-
CATSRGTTVQETQYF	TGTGCCACCAGCAGAGGGACAACGGTTCAAGAGACCCAGTACTTC	TRBV15	-	TRBJ2-5	once
CASSLTPQETQYF	TGTGCCAGCAGCTTGACCCCCCAAGAGACCCAGTACTTC	TRBV5-4	-	TRBJ2-5	-
CASSYRGVNTEAFF	TGTGCCAGCAGTTACAGGGGGGTGAACACTGAAGCTTTCTTT	TRBV6-5	-	TRBJ1-1	-
CASSLVSSDNEQFF	TGTGCCAGCAGCTTAGTGAGTTCGGACAATGAGCAGTTCTTC	TRBV7-2	-	TRBJ2-1	-
CASSLRVAGDRYYNEQFF	TGTGCCAGCAGCTTGAGGGTAGCGGGGGACCGGTACTACAATGAGCAGTTCTTC	TRBV5-4	TRBD2	TRBJ2-1	-
CASSTYQGTEEQYF	TGTGCCAGCAGCACCTATCAGGGAACGGAGGAGCAGTACTTC	TRBV6-6	-	TRBJ2-7	-